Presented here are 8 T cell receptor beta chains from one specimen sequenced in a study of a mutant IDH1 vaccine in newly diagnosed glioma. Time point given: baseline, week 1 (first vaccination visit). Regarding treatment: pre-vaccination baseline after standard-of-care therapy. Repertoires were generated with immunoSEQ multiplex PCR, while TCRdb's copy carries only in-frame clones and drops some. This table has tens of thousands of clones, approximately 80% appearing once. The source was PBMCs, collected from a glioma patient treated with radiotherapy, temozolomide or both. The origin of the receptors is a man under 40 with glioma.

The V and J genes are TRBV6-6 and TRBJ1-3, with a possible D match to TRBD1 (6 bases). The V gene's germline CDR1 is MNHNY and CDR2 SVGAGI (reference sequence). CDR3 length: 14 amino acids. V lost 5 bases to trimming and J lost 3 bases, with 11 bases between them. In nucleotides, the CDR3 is TGTGCCAGCAGTCCAGGGGAAAGTGGAAACACCATATATTTT. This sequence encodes CASSPGESGNTIYF.

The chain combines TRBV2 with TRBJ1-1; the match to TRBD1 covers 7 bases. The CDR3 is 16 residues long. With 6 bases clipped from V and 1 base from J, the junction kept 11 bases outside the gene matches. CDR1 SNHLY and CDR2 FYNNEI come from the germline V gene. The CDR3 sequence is CASRYRSGTENTEAFF. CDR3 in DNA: TGTGCCAGCAGGTACAGATCCGGGACAGAGAACACTGAAGCTTTCTTT.

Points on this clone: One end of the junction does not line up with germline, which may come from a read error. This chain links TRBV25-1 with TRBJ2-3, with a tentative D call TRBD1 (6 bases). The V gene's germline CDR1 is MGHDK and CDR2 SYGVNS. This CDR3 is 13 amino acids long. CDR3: CATSSSGADTQYF. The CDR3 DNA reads TGTGCCACCAGTTCATCAGGGGCAGATACGCAGTATTTT. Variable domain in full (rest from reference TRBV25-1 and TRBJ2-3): EADIYQTPRYLVIGTGKKITLECSQTMGHDKMYWYQQDPGMELHLIHYSYGVNSTEKGDLSSESTVSRIRTEHFPLTLESARPSHTSQYLCATSSSGADTQYFGPGTRLTVL.

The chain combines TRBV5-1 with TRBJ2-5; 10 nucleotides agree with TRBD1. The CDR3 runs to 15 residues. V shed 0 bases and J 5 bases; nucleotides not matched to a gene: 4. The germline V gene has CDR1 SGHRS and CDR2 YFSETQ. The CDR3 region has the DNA TGCGCCAGCAGCTTGGCGGGACAGGGGCCGGAGACCCAGTACTTC. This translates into CASSLAGQGPETQYF.

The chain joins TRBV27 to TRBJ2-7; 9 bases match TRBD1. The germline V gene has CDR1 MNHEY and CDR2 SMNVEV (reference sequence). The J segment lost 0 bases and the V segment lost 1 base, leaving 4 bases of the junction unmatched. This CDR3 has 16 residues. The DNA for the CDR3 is TGTGCCAGCAGTTTATACCGGACAGGGGTCTCCTACGAGCAGTACTTC. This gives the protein CASSLYRTGVSYEQYF.

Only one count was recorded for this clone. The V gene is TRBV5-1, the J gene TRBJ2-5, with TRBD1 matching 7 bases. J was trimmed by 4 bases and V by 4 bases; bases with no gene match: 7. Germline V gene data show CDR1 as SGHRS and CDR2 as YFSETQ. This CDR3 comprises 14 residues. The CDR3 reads CASSQRQGRETQYF. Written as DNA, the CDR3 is TGCGCCAGCAGCCAAAGACAGGGTCGAGAGACCCAGTACTTC.

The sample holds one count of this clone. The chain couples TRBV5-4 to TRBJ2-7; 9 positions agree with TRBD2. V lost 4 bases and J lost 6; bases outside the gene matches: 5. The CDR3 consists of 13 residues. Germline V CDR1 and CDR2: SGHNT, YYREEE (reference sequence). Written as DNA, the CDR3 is TGTGCCAGCAGCCCCGGGACTAGCCGCGAGCAGTACTTC. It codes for CASSPGTSREQYF.

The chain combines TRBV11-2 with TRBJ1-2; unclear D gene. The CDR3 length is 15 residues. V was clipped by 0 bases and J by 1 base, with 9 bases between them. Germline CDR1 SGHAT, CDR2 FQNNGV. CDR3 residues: CASSLEVTNNYGYTF. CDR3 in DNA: TGTGCCAGCAGCTTAGAGGTTACCAATAACTATGGCTACACCTTC. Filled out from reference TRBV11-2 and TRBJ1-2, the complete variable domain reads EAGVAQSPRYKIIEKRQSVAFWCNPISGHATLYWYQQILGQGPKLLIQFQNNGVVDDSQLPKDRFSAERLKGVDSTLKIQPAKLEDSAVYLCASSLEVTNNYGYTFGSGTRLTVV.